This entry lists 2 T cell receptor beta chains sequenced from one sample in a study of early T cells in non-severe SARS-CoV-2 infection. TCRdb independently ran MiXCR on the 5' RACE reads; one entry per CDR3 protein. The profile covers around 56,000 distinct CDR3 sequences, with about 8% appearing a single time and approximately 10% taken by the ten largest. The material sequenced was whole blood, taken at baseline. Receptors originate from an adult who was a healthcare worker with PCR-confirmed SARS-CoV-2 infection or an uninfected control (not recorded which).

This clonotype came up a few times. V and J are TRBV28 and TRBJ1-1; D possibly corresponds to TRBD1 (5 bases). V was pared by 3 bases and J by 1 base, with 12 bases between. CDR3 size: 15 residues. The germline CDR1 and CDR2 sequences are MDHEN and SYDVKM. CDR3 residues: CASSFLDTRNTEAFF. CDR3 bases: TGTGCCAGCAGTTTTCTGGACACTCGGAACACTGAAGCTTTCTTT.

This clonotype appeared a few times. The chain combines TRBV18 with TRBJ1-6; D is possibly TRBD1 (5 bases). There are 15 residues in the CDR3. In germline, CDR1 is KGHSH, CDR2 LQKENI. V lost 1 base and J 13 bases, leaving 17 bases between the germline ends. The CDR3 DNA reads TGTGCCAGCTCACCACGAGACAGACGGGGGGACCCCCTCCACTTT. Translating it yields CASSPRDRRGDPLHF. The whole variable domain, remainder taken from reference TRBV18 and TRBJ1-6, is NAGVMQNPRHLVRRRGQEARLRCSPMKGHSHVYWYRQLPEEGLKFMVYLQKENIIDESGMPKERFSAEFPKEGPSILRIQQVVRGDSAAYFCASSPRDRRGDPLHFGNGTRLTVT.